This entry concerns a single TCR beta chain. This clone's antigen is unknown. The sample holds no much larger clone one base away, and base qualities are not on file. Libraries were constructed by RT-PCR. This sample was sequenced with an Illumina HiSeq 2500. TCRdb trimmed public reads at Q25 via fastp, called clones via MiXCR and kept in-frame beta chains. Each CDR3 protein appears once, grouped with its most common genes and DNA. Here the sample has over 650,000 distinct CDR3 sequences; about 18% occur a single time. Of the sample, approximately 11% falls within the top ten clones. This sample was included in a study of response to subunit inactivated influenza vaccine (dated by TCRdb to the late 2010s). A note on the overall study: Deep quantitative profiling of the T cell receptor repertoire was used in the study to follow responses to a trivalent subunit inactivated influenza vaccine. Summary of the overall study and its limitations: It was suggested by the authors that each seasonal influenza vaccination may recruit only a limited number of new T cells.

The CDR3 runs 13 amino acids, cysteine and phenylalanine included. Only the CDR3 region is kept as DNA, spanning 39 bases read in frame from base 1. Based on the germline V gene (reference sequence), the CDR1 and CDR2 sequences are MNHEY and SMNVEV. V is pared back by 8 bases and J by 6 bases, with 17 bases lying between the germline termini. Here the chain combines TRBV27 and TRBJ2-7; a tentative D match to TRBD2 spans 6 bases. The TCR was taken from a man aged 50 to 59 who received an inactivated influenza vaccine. Donor details come from another sample of the same person, matched by shared clones. The sequenced sample was PBMCs from blood, obtained 5 days after vaccination. In nucleotide form, the sequence is TGTGCCAGCTCCCGGAGGGGAGTGGGCGAGCAGTACTTC. This is translated as CASSRRGVGEQYF.